The 28 T cell receptor beta chains in this list originate from one sample, sequenced in a study of blood T cell repertoires in COVID-19. Produced via immunoSEQ multiplex PCR; TCRdb's table is partial and in-frame only. The table lists about half a million clones, about 88% of them singletons, with 8% to 9.5% in the top ten. The specimen was PBMCs or T cells enriched from blood (not recorded which). The receptors come from a woman aged 55-70 years who had recovered from COVID-19.

V gene TRBV9 combines with J gene TRBJ2-1, with 10 bases that match TRBD1. Germline V CDR1 and CDR2: SGDLS, YYNGEE. J lost 2 bases, V lost 4 bases, and 3 bases had no gene match. The CDR3 is 15 amino acids. DNA for the CDR3: TGTGCCAGCAGCCCAGGGACAGGGGCCTACAATGAGCAGTTCTTC. Protein product: CASSPGTGAYNEQFF. The variable domain in full, with the rest retrieved from reference TRBV9 and TRBJ2-1, is DSGVTQTPKHLITATGQRVTLRCSPRSGDLSVYWYQQSLDQGLQFLIQYYNGEERAKGNILERFSAQQFPDLHSELNLSSLELGDSALYFCASSPGTGAYNEQFFGPGTRLTVL.

The rearrangement uses TRBV6-5 and TRBJ2-3; 10 nucleotides align to TRBD1. Germline assignment: CDR1 MNHEY and CDR2 SVGAGI. V shed 6 bases, J shed 4 bases, and the junction held 7 bases outside the gene matches. CDR3 length equals 15 residues. CDR3 amino acids: CASSPGTGAPDTQYF. Here the CDR3 DNA reads TGTGCCAGCAGCCCCGGGACAGGGGCCCCAGATACGCAGTATTTT.

The CDR3 sequence: CSVDFSTELPSPLHF. In DNA form, the CDR3 reads TGCAGCGTTGACTTTTCGACAGAGCTCCCTTCACCCCTCCACTTT. The chain employs TRBV29-1 and TRBJ1-6, with a weak D call TRBD1 (5 bases). The CDR3 contains 15 residues. Germline CDR1 SQVTM, CDR2 ANQGSEA. The V end lost 3 bases, the J end lost 9 bases, and 18 bases lay between the germline ends.

Remarks on this clone: The sample carries other DNA sequences with the same CDR3. CDR3 bases: TGTGCCAGCAGCCTTGGGACAGGGCTGAATCAGCCCCAGCATTTT. Translation: CASSLGTGLNQPQHF. The gene calls are TRBV6-5 and TRBJ1-5; 9 bases are a match to TRBD1. In germline, CDR1 is MNHEY, CDR2 SVGAGI. The length of the CDR3 is 15 residues. Trimming cost V 6 bases and J 4 bases; bases outside gene matches: 7.

The chain combines TRBV14 with TRBJ2-3, with D possibly TRBD1 on 7 matching bases. Germline V CDR1 and CDR2: SGHDN, FVKESK. The CDR3 spans 18 residues. V dropped 0 bases and J dropped 4 bases, with 20 bases sitting between them. CDR3 DNA: TGTGCCAGCAGCCAAGATTGGAGGGGGCGCGTGGTCCCAGATACGCAGTATTTT. Protein product: CASSQDWRGRVVPDTQYF.

V gene TRBV11-3 combines with J gene TRBJ1-1, with 11 bases identical to TRBD1. The CDR3 totals 16 residues. After removal of 5 bases from V and 1 base from J, the junction contained 6 bases not matched to a gene. CDR1 is SGHNT and CDR2 is YENEEA in the germline V gene. The DNA for the CDR3 is TGTGCCAGCAGCCGGGACAGGGGGGAAAAGAACACTGAAGCTTTCTTT. Translated: CASSRDRGEKNTEAFF.

The chain combines TRBV10-3 with TRBJ1-5, with 7 bases that match TRBD1. With 6 bases clipped from V and 2 bases from J, the junction kept 4 bases outside the gene matches. The CDR3 is made up of 14 amino acids. Per germline, CDR1 ENHRY and CDR2 SYGVKD. CDR3 in amino acids: CAISPDRGNQPQHF. The CDR3 DNA reads TGTGCCATCAGCCCCGACAGGGGCAATCAGCCCCAGCATTTT.

The V gene is TRBV2, the J gene TRBJ1-4; 7 bases match TRBD1. CDR3 size: 14 residues. Germline V gene lookup returns CDR1 SNHLY and CDR2 FYNNEI. Trimming took 6 bases from V and 3 from J; bases not matched to a gene: 4. CDR3 DNA: TGTGCCAGCAGCGAGGGACAGCCTAATGAAAAACTGTTTTTT. Protein: CASSEGQPNEKLFF.

This clone showed up many times. The chain carries TRBV2 and TRBJ2-3; tentatively, D is TRBD2 (7 bases). From germline, CDR1 is SNHLY and CDR2 FYNNEI. CDR3 length: 17 amino acids. V was trimmed by 6 bases and J by 1 base, leaving 20 bases between them. This CDR3 reads CASSRGEGDYGTDTQYF. The DNA of the CDR3 is TGTGCCAGCAGCCGGGGGGAGGGGGATTATGGCACAGATACGCAGTATTTT.

The J gene is TRBJ1-5, the V gene TRBV5-5; D unclear. Germline loops: CDR1 SGHKS, CDR2 YYEKEE (reference sequence). The V end was cut by 4 bases, the J end by 0 bases, with 14 bases between. The CDR3 spans 16 residues. The CDR3, as DNA: TGTGCCAGCAGCCCGAACGGGGTTAATAGCAATCAGCCCCAGCATTTT. It encodes CASSPNGVNSNQPQHF.

The chain is built from TRBV24-1 and TRBJ1-2, with no clear D. The V gene's germline CDR1 is KGHDR and CDR2 SFDVKD. V was pared by 3 bases and J by 4 bases, with 14 bases between. This CDR3 comprises 15 residues. The CDR3 region has the DNA TGTGCCACCAGTGATCCAACAAGTGTCTCCTATGGCTACACCTTC. It specifies CATSDPTSVSYGYTF.

The table lists this clone with a few counts. The chain is built from TRBV7-2 and TRBJ1-2, with 8 bases identical to TRBD1. The J segment lost 7 bases and the V segment lost 6 bases, leaving 10 bases of the junction unmatched. There are 14 residues in the CDR3. Looked up from germline, CDR1 is SGHTA and CDR2 is FQGNSA. CDR3 in DNA: TGTGCCAGCAGGGGGACAGGCCGTTTGGGTGGCTACACCTTC. Translating gives CASRGTGRLGGYTF.

The V gene is TRBV6-6, the J gene TRBJ1-2; 10 bases align to TRBD1. CDR1 and CDR2 (germline): MNHNY, SVGAGI (reference sequence). The trim removed 5 bases at V and 1 base at J, leaving 10 bases unmatched. The CDR3 covers 17 residues. CDR3 loop: CASSPWTGGSGNYGYTF. DNA of the CDR3: TGTGCCAGCAGTCCTTGGACAGGGGGTTCGGGTAACTATGGCTACACCTTC.

Comments on this clone: The same CDR3 is also encoded by other DNA sequences in this sample. The genes are TRBV9 and TRBJ2-1; possible D gene TRBD1, 5 bases. The germline V gene has CDR1 SGDLS and CDR2 YYNGEE. This CDR3 has 14 residues. Trimming pared 0 bases from V and 9 bases from J, leaving 13 bases between. CDR3 bases: TGTGCCAGCAGCGTAGGGGGTGGGGCCGGTGAGCAGTTCTTC. This translates into CASSVGGGAGEQFF. Supplemented by reference TRBV9 and TRBJ2-1, the full variable domain reads DSGVTQTPKHLITATGQRVTLRCSPRSGDLSVYWYQQSLDQGLQFLIQYYNGEERAKGNILERFSAQQFPDLHSELNLSSLELGDSALYFCASSVGGGAGEQFFGPGTRLTVL.

This clone was detected a few times. V gene TRBV4-2 combines with J gene TRBJ2-1; 11 nucleotides line up with TRBD2. Germline V gives CDR1 LGHNA, CDR2 YNFKEQ. The CDR3 loop spans 16 amino acids. V trimming: 5 bases; J trimming: 6 bases; junction bases outside the gene matches: 9. Here the CDR3 reads CASSFSGLAGGNEQFF. CDR3 sequence (DNA): TGTGCCAGCAGCTTCAGTGGGCTAGCGGGGGGCAATGAGCAGTTCTTC.

V and J are TRBV9 and TRBJ2-2; D is unclear. From germline, CDR1 is SGDLS and CDR2 YYNGEE. The V end was cut by 6 bases, the J end by 1 base, with 10 bases between. The CDR3 contains 14 residues. The DNA of the CDR3 is TGTGCCAGCAAGAGCATTGGGAACACCGGGGAGCTGTTTTTT. Encoded protein: CASKSIGNTGELFF.

The chain has TRBV28 and TRBJ2-2, with 7 positions matching TRBD1. Germline assignment: CDR1 MDHEN and CDR2 SYDVKM. CDR3 length: 13 residues. The CDR3, as DNA: TGTGTCGTTTCACAGGGGCAGGGCGGGGAGCTGTTTTTT. Its protein product is CVVSQGQGGELFF. Variable domain in full (rest from reference TRBV28 and TRBJ2-2): DVKVTQSSRYLVKRTGEKVFLECVQDMDHENMFWYRQDPGLGLRLIYFSYDVKMKEKGDIPEGYSVSREKKERFSLILESASTNQTSMYLCVVSQGQGGELFFGEGSRLTVL.

This CDR3 is CASSISLAGANYGYTF. The CDR3 region has the DNA TGTGCCAGTAGTATATCCCTCGCTGGAGCTAACTATGGCTACACCTTC. The rearrangement uses TRBV19 and TRBJ1-2, with D unresolved. Trimming pared 2 bases from V and 0 bases from J, leaving 13 bases between. This CDR3 comprises 16 residues. The germline V gene encodes CDR1 LNHDA and CDR2 SQIVND (reference sequence).

This chain uses TRBV28 with TRBJ1-5; perhaps TRBD1 as D (5 bases). Germline V gene data show CDR1 as MDHEN and CDR2 as SYDVKM. V was pared by 4 bases and J by 6 bases, with 16 bases between. The CDR3 length is 15 residues. CDR3 sequence reads: CASSSPQGGSQPQHF. Here the CDR3 DNA reads TGTGCCAGCAGTTCGCCCCAGGGAGGGAGTCAGCCCCAGCATTTT.

The sample holds a few counts of this clone. The chain is built from TRBV14 and TRBJ2-7, with unresolved D. Germline V gives CDR1 SGHDN, CDR2 FVKESK. This CDR3 contains 15 residues. V lost 1 base, J lost 0 bases, and 10 bases lay in between. DNA for the CDR3: TGTGCCAGCAGCCAAGGCCCGTTGAGCTCCTACGAGCAGTACGTC. This encodes CASSQGPLSSYEQYV.

This clone was detected ten times or more. This chain links TRBV5-6 with TRBJ2-6; weak D call: TRBD2 (5 bases). The V gene's germline CDR1 is SGHDT and CDR2 YYEEEE. Trimming shortened V by 2 bases and J by 2 bases, and 11 bases separated the two germline ends. The length of the CDR3 is 16 residues. The CDR3 nucleotides read TGTGCCAGCAGCTTTTATACCGGGACTGGGGCCAACGTCCTGACTTTC. It codes for CASSFYTGTGANVLTF.

The gene calls are TRBV5-1 and TRBJ2-1, with D possibly matching TRBD2 (6 bases). Deletions cut 2 bases from V and 10 bases from J, with 22 bases between. The CDR3 has 16 residues. CDR1 is SGHRS, CDR2 YFSETQ, per germline. The CDR3 loop is CASSFLYGGDLGEQFF. Written as DNA, the CDR3 is TGCGCCAGCAGCTTCCTCTACGGGGGAGATCTTGGCGAGCAGTTCTTC.

The sample holds one count of this clone. This chain joins TRBV4-1 and TRBJ1-1; TRBD1 is a possible D gene (5 bases). The CDR3 is made up of 14 amino acids. The V end was cut by 4 bases, the J end by 4 bases, with 13 bases between. CDR1 is MGHRA, CDR2 YSYEKL, per germline. CDR3 nucleotides: TGCGCCAGCAGCCTGCTTGGGGCAGCCACTGAAGCTTTCTTT. It yields the protein CASSLLGAATEAFF.

The rearrangement joins TRBV19 to TRBJ1-5, with a weak D call TRBD1 (5 bases). CDR3 length equals 15 residues. Germline CDR1 is LNHDA and CDR2 is SQIVND (reference sequence). The V end was cut by 8 bases, the J end by 3 bases, with 17 bases between. CDR3 sequence reads: CASRLGTGINQPQHF. DNA for the CDR3: TGTGCCAGTCGGCTAGGTACAGGCATCAATCAGCCCCAGCATTTT.

J is TRBJ1-2 and V is TRBV12-3 or TRBV12-4; no clear D. With 6 bases removed from V and 5 bases from J, the gap between germline ends came to 10 bases. This CDR3 is built from 12 residues. Here the CDR3 DNA reads TGTGCCAGCAGCCCCGCAGGTTATGGCTACACCTTC. This codes for CASSPAGYGYTF.

This rearrangement joins TRBV6-6 to TRBJ1-5; weak D call: TRBD1 (6 bases). CDR3 size: 15 residues. Germline V gene data show CDR1 as MNHNY and CDR2 as SVGAGI (reference sequence). V was trimmed by 6 bases and J by 4 bases, leaving 16 bases between them. The CDR3 bases are TGTGCCAGCAGCTACCCCTCAGGGGTTAATCAGCCCCAGCATTTT. Its translation: CASSYPSGVNQPQHF.

V gene TRBV2 combines with J gene TRBJ2-2; 9 nucleotides align to TRBD1. The trim removed 8 bases at V and 3 bases at J, leaving 7 bases unmatched. CDR1 is SNHLY, CDR2 FYNNEI, per germline. The CDR3 length is 15 residues. This CDR3 is CASCSGQGDTGELFF. DNA for the CDR3: TGTGCCAGCTGCTCGGGACAGGGAGACACCGGGGAGCTGTTTTTT.

This clone appeared once. V gene TRBV5-4 combines with J gene TRBJ2-1; TRBD1 agrees at 7 bases. Germline V gene lookup returns CDR1 SGHNT and CDR2 YYREEE (reference sequence). V lost 2 bases and J lost 5; bases outside the gene matches: 13. This CDR3 spans 17 amino acids. CDR3 protein: CASSFKGPTGLDNEQFF. The CDR3 DNA sequence: TGTGCCAGCAGCTTTAAGGGCCCGACAGGGCTAGACAATGAGCAGTTCTTC.